Listed below are T cell receptor beta chains from one sample, sequenced in a study of T cells after yellow fever vaccination. MiXCR, run by TCRdb on the 5' RACE reads, gives a single entry per CDR3 protein. The sample comprises about 340,000 distinct CDR3 sequences, 3% to 4.5% of which are singletons, and approximately 24% rests with the top ten. The sample here was PBMCs, taken 5 days after the yellow fever booster vaccination. Receptors originate from a man aged 18 to 29 who received the YFV17D yellow fever vaccine. The CDR3 runs from the conserved cysteine through the conserved F or W. D genes are given only for firm matches. Size is omitted from some rows. Given values are once, few, many or a class for expanded clones.

v_call	d_call	j_call	cdr3_length	clone_size	cdr3_aa	cdr3_nt
TRBV12-3/TRBV12-4	TRBD2	TRBJ2-1	19	few	CAITDLSGGEFGSYNEQFF	TGTGCCATCACAGACCTTAGCGGGGGGGAGTTTGGGTCCTACAATGAGCAGTTCTTC
TRBV20-1	.	TRBJ1-5	13	few	CSARGWVNQPQHF	TGCAGTGCTAGAGGTTGGGTTAATCAGCCCCAGCATTTT
TRBV28	.	TRBJ1-4	15	.	CASSLITENLGKLFF	TGTGCCAGCAGTTTAATCACAGAGAACCTTGGGAAACTGTTTTTT
TRBV7-2	TRBD1	TRBJ2-2	14	many	CASSHRTGTGELFF	TGTGCCAGCAGCCATAGGACAGGGACCGGGGAGCTGTTTTTT
TRBV4-1	.	TRBJ2-3	16	few	CASSQDPPWGTDTQYF	TGCGCCAGCAGCCAAGATCCACCTTGGGGCACAGATACGCAGTATTTT
TRBV6-5	TRBD1	TRBJ1-3	15	few	CASSRQGGPGNTIYF	TGTGCCAGCAGTAGACAGGGAGGCCCTGGAAACACCATATATTTT
TRBV29-1	.	TRBJ1-5	13	.	CSVQGGSNQPQHF	TGCAGCGTCCAAGGGGGTAGCAATCAGCCCCAGCATTTT
TRBV7-9	.	TRBJ2-5	12	many	CAVTGWQETQYF	TGTGCCGTAACGGGGTGGCAAGAGACCCAGTACTTC
TRBV5-1	TRBD1	TRBJ2-2	16	.	CASSFMTGANTGELFF	TGCGCCAGCAGCTTTATGACAGGGGCGAACACCGGGGAGCTGTTTTTT
TRBV20-1	.	TRBJ2-7	15	few	CSARDSQGIGLEQYF	TGCAGTGCTAGAGATTCCCAGGGGATAGGGCTCGAGCAGTACTTC
TRBV12-3/TRBV12-4	.	TRBJ1-5	15	few	CASSFTGGSNQPQHF	TGTGCCAGCAGTTTTACCGGGGGGAGCAATCAGCCCCAGCATTTT
TRBV7-3	TRBD2	TRBJ2-1	15	many	CASSLGGGGADEQFF	TGTGCCAGCAGCTTAGGCGGCGGGGGGGCGGATGAGCAGTTCTTC
TRBV7-6	.	TRBJ2-5	14	few	CASSEGLYQETQYF	TGTGCCAGCAGCGAGGGACTTTACCAAGAGACCCAGTACTTC
TRBV11-2	.	TRBJ2-3	14	.	CASSLRGAADTQYF	TGTGCCAGCAGCTTAAGAGGGGCGGCAGATACGCAGTATTTT
TRBV7-9	.	TRBJ1-5	16	.	CASSLSGAGGNQPQHF	TGTGCCAGCAGCTTATCGGGGGCGGGTGGCAATCAGCCCCAGCATTTT
TRBV29-1	TRBD1	TRBJ1-3	14	.	CSADRGMSGNTIYF	TGCAGCGCCGACAGGGGAATGTCGGGAAACACCATATATTTT
TRBV5-1	.	TRBJ1-1	14	many	CASSLKGVSTEAFF	TGCGCCAGCAGCTTAAAGGGGGTAAGCACTGAAGCTTTCTTT
TRBV10-3	.	TRBJ2-3	11	.	CAISVGDTQYF	TGTGCCATCTCGGTCGGGGATACGCAGTATTTT
TRBV7-9	TRBD2	TRBJ2-7	17	many	CASSPGFSGGSSYEQYF	TGTGCCAGCAGCCCAGGATTTAGCGGGGGTTCCTCCTACGAGCAGTACTTC
TRBV6-5	.	TRBJ2-3	14	.	CASSLGEGADTQYF	TGTGCCAGCAGTTTGGGCGAAGGGGCCGATACGCAGTATTTT
TRBV7-8	.	TRBJ1-1	14	many	CASSLGARNTEAFF	TGTGCCAGCAGCTTAGGAGCGAGGAACACTGAAGCTTTCTTT
TRBV20-1	TRBD1	TRBJ1-1	13	many	CSAGDRVDTEAFF	TGCAGTGCTGGGGACAGGGTGGACACTGAAGCTTTCTTT
TRBV6-5	.	TRBJ2-3	15	many	CASSYGGISTDTQYF	TGTGCCAGCAGTTACGGGGGGATAAGCACAGATACGCAGTATTTT
TRBV3-1	.	TRBJ2-2	14	few	CASSQDHGTGELFF	TGTGCCAGCAGCCAAGATCACGGGACCGGGGAGCTGTTTTTT
TRBV5-4	.	TRBJ1-1	15	.	CASSFGWEGDTEAFF	TGTGCCAGCAGCTTCGGTTGGGAAGGGGACACTGAAGCTTTCTTT
TRBV5-6	.	TRBJ1-1	13	many	CASRGGWDTEAFF	TGTGCCAGCAGGGGCGGATGGGACACTGAAGCTTTCTTT
TRBV7-8	.	TRBJ1-2	15	many	CASSLLRPGSGGYTF	TGTGCCAGCAGCTTATTGAGGCCGGGTTCGGGCGGCTACACCTTC
TRBV4-1	.	TRBJ2-2	14	few	CASSQGFGTGELFF	TGCGCCAGCAGCCAAGGGTTCGGTACCGGGGAGCTGTTTTTT
TRBV7-8	.	TRBJ1-1	14	few	CASSSKTGNTEAFF	TGTGCCAGCAGCTCGAAGACAGGGAACACTGAAGCTTTCTTT
TRBV5-6	.	TRBJ2-5	14	few	CASTAGPMEETQYF	TGTGCCAGCACGGCAGGTCCGATGGAAGAGACCCAGTACTTC
TRBV19	.	TRBJ1-5	15	few	CASSSSRQVNQPQHF	TGTGCCAGTAGTAGTTCGCGTCAGGTCAATCAGCCCCAGCATTTT
TRBV5-1	.	TRBJ2-2	15	many	CASSLALGNVGELFF	TGCGCCAGCAGCTTGGCACTAGGAAATGTCGGGGAGCTGTTTTTT
TRBV9	TRBD2	TRBJ2-3	14	.	CASSVVASGDTQYF	TGTGCCAGCAGCGTAGTCGCTAGCGGAGATACGCAGTATTTT
TRBV7-9	TRBD1	TRBJ2-5	15	many	CASSRTGTAEETQYF	TGTGCCAGCAGCCGTACCGGGACAGCGGAAGAGACCCAGTACTTC
TRBV7-9	.	TRBJ1-2	15	.	CASSSWDIENYGYTF	TGTGCCAGCAGCTCCTGGGACATTGAAAACTATGGCTACACCTTC
TRBV12-2	.	TRBJ1-6	18	.	CASRWGTFGSSYNSPLHF	TGTGCAAGTCGCTGGGGGACATTCGGCAGCTCCTATAATTCACCCCTCCACTTT
TRBV7-9	TRBD1	TRBJ1-6	14	few	CASSLQGAFAPLHF	TGTGCCAGCAGCTTACAGGGGGCTTTTGCACCCCTCCACTTT
TRBV5-6	.	TRBJ1-2	14	.	CASSLARTSYGYTF	TGTGCCAGCAGCTTGGCAAGGACATCCTATGGCTACACCTTC
TRBV19	.	TRBJ1-1	13	few	CASSIWGGAEAFF	TGTGCCAGTAGTATATGGGGAGGCGCTGAAGCTTTCTTT
TRBV7-2	.	TRBJ1-5	16	.	CASSLVRDGGYQPQHF	TGTGCCAGCAGCTTAGTAAGGGATGGGGGGTATCAGCCCCAGCATTTT
TRBV7-9	.	TRBJ2-1	12	.	CASSLSGIEQFF	TGTGCCAGCAGCTTGTCCGGGATTGAGCAGTTCTTC
TRBV19	.	TRBJ2-7	13	.	CASSIVASYEQYF	TGTGCCAGTAGTATAGTTGCCAGCTACGAGCAGTACTTC
TRBV6-5	TRBD1	TRBJ2-5	13	few	CASRTGGAGTQYF	TGTGCCAGCAGGACAGGGGGCGCCGGGACCCAGTACTTC
TRBV5-5	TRBD1	TRBJ2-2	17	.	CASSLGSGTGNTGELFF	TGTGCCAGCAGCTTGGGTTCTGGGACAGGGAACACCGGGGAGCTGTTTTTT
TRBV6-2/TRBV6-3	.	TRBJ1-2	14	few	CASSAGTPLVGYTF	TGTGCCAGCAGCGCAGGGACCCCTCTTGTCGGCTACACCTTC
TRBV30	TRBD2	TRBJ2-7	15	.	CAWKGRAALSYEQYF	TGTGCCTGGAAGGGGAGGGCAGCTCTCTCCTACGAGCAGTACTTC
TRBV12-3/TRBV12-4	.	TRBJ2-3	12	.	CASTRGSDTQYF	TGTGCCAGCACCCGGGGGTCAGATACGCAGTATTTT
TRBV4-1	TRBD1	TRBJ1-5	15	few	CASSRSDRGDQPQHF	TGCGCCAGCAGCCGGTCGGACAGGGGAGACCAGCCCCAGCATTTT
TRBV9	TRBD1	TRBJ1-1	14	.	CASSRGQMNTEAFF	TGTGCCAGCAGTCGGGGACAGATGAACACTGAAGCTTTCTTT
TRBV5-1	TRBD2	TRBJ2-1	16	many	CASSLISGGLYNEQFF	TGCGCCAGCAGCTTGATTAGCGGGGGCCTTTACAATGAGCAGTTCTTC